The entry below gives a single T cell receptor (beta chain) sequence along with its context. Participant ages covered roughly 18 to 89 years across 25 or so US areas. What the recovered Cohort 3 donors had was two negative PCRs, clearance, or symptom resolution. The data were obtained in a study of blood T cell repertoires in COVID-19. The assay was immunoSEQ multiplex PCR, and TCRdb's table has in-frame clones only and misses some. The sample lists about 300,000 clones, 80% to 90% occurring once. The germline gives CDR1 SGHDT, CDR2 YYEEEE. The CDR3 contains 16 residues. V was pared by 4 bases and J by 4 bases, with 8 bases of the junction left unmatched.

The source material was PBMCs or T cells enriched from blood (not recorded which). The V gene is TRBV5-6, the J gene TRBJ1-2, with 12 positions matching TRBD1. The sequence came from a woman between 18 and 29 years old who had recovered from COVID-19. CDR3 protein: CASSRDRGRKSYGYTF. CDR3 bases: TGTGCCAGCAGCCGGGACAGGGGGCGGAAGAGCTATGGCTACACCTTC.